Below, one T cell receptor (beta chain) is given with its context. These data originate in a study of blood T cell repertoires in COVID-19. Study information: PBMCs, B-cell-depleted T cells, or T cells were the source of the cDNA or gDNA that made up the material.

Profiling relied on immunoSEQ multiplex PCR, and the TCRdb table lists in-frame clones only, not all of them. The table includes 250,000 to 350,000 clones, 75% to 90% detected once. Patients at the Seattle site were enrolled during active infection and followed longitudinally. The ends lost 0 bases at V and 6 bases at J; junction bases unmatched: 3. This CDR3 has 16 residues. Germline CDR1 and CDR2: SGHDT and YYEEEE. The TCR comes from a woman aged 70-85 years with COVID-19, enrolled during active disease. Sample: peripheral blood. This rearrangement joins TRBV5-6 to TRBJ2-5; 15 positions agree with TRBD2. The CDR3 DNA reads TGTGCCAGCAGCTTGGAGGGGACTAGCGGGGGGAAGACCCAGTACTTC. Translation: CASSLEGTSGGKTQYF.